Listed below are T cell receptor beta chains from one sample, sequenced in a study of CD8 T cells in ankylosing spondylitis. Each CDR3 protein gets one entry after TCRdb re-called the 5' RACE reads with MiXCR. The data contain 500,000 to 550,000 distinct CDR3 sequences, roughly 13% of them singletons. Material for sequencing was blood, either unsorted or a sorted T cell fraction (not recorded which). The source of these receptors is a male donor with ankylosing spondylitis. Each CDR3 is given with its conserved first and last residue. The D gene is left open where the match is weak. Not all rows give a size; the values are once, few, many and, for expanded clones, a class.

TRBJ2-5,TRBV30,-,-,CAWSVGGTGETQYF,TGTGCCTGGAGTGTAGGTGGCACGGGGGAGACCCAGTACTTC
TRBJ1-1,TRBV3-1,many,-,CASSQDSKNTEAFF,TGTGCCAGCAGCCAAGACAGCAAGAACACTGAAGCTTTCTTT
TRBJ2-2,TRBV29-1,-,TRBD2,CSVGTSGGGELFF,TGCAGCGTGGGGACTAGCGGGGGAGGGGAGCTGTTTTTT
TRBJ2-5,TRBV27,-,-,CASSKGDWDQETQYF,TGTGCCAGCTCGAAGGGTGACTGGGACCAAGAGACCCAGTACTTC
TRBJ2-1,TRBV11-2,few,-,CASSLAADLTYNEQFF,TGTGCCAGCAGCTTAGCGGCAGACTTAACCTACAATGAGCAGTTCTTC
TRBJ2-7,TRBV15,few,TRBD1,CATGQGAHEQYF,TGTGCCACCGGCCAGGGGGCCCACGAGCAGTACTTC
TRBJ2-1,TRBV11-2,-,TRBD1,CASSLRDSTYNEQFF,TGTGCCAGCAGCCTCCGGGACAGCACCTACAATGAGCAGTTCTTC
TRBJ1-6,TRBV28,-,TRBD1,CASTRGQGNSPLHF,TGTGCCAGCACCAGGGGACAGGGGAATTCACCCCTCCACTTT
TRBJ2-5,TRBV19,-,-,CASSMEDSKETQYF,TGTGCCAGTAGTATGGAGGACTCCAAAGAGACCCAGTACTTC
TRBJ2-2,TRBV20-1,few,TRBD2,CSARDVAGPGELFF,TGCAGTGCTAGAGATGTAGCGGGGCCCGGGGAGCTGTTTTTT
TRBJ1-4,TRBV6-1,-,-,CASRPYGNEKLFF,TGTGCCAGCAGGCCGTATGGTAATGAAAAACTGTTTTTT
TRBJ2-2,TRBV5-1,-,-,CASSFRVNTGELFF,TGCGCCAGCAGCTTTCGGGTAAACACCGGGGAGCTGTTTTTT
TRBJ2-5,TRBV3-1,-,-,CASSPFSETQYF,TGTGCCAGCAGCCCGTTTTCGGAGACCCAGTACTTC
TRBJ1-4,TRBV6-1,few,-,CASRPGQVNEKLFF,TGTGCCAGCAGACCGGGACAAGTTAATGAAAAACTGTTTTTT
TRBJ1-3,TRBV7-2,few,-,CASSSSPGDSGNTIYF,TGTGCCAGCAGCTCGTCCCCAGGGGACTCTGGAAACACCATATATTTT
TRBJ1-3,TRBV3-1,-,-,CACWPTGVTAFVSGNTIYF,TGTGCCTGCTGGCCGACAGGTGTGACGGCTTTTGTCTCTGGAAACACCATATATTTT
TRBJ2-7,TRBV5-1,-,-,CASSSPDRSGSNEQYF,TGCGCCAGCAGCTCACCCGACAGGTCCGGTTCCAACGAGCAGTACTTC
TRBJ2-3,TRBV29-1,many,TRBD2,CSVDGLAGATDTQYF,TGCAGCGTTGATGGACTAGCGGGAGCCACAGATACGCAGTATTTT